The 6 T cell receptor beta chains below were found in one sample sequenced in a study of shared clonotypes between healthy human individuals. Data came from immunoSEQ multiplex PCR; TCRdb stores just in-frame clones and leaves some out. The sample lists 740,000 or so clones, roughly 72% occurring once. Input material: memory CD4+ T cells sorted from blood. Subset denoted: CD45RA-negative fraction. These receptors all come from a woman aged 25 to 39 in good health.

A few counts support this clone. The gene calls are TRBV11-2 and TRBJ2-5, with D unclear. There are 12 residues in the CDR3. The germline V gene has CDR1 SGHAT and CDR2 FQNNGV. The V end was cut by 3 bases, the J end by 5 bases, with 7 bases between. CDR3 in amino acids: CASSFVRETQYF. DNA for the CDR3: TGTGCCAGCAGCTTCGTTCGGGAGACCCAGTACTTC.

Comments on this clone: This probably arose from a read error, given a far larger clone one base away. Other DNA sequences in this specimen translate into the identical CDR3. The chain has TRBV11-1 and TRBJ2-7, with 7 bases lining up with TRBD2. From germline, CDR1 is SGHAT and CDR2 FQDESV (reference sequence). The CDR3 loop spans 14 amino acids. Trimming cost V 3 bases and J 0 bases; bases outside gene matches: 2. CDR3 sequence (DNA): TGTGCCAGCAGCTTGCAGCGGGACTCCTACGAGCAGTACTTC. Translation: CASSLQRDSYEQYF.

This chain's CDR3 is CASSTPSAGANVLTF. CDR3 nucleotides: TGCGCCAGCAGCACCCCAAGTGCTGGGGCCAACGTCCTGACTTTC. The rearrangement joins TRBV5-1 to TRBJ2-6; D ambiguous. CDR3 length: 15 amino acids. CDR1 and CDR2 from the germline V gene are SGHRS and YFSETQ. Trimming removed 4 bases from V and 2 bases from J, with 10 bases in between.

This clone has only a few counts. A far larger clone is one nucleotide away, so this likely arose from a read error. The chain links TRBV29-1 to TRBJ2-3; unclear D gene. Between the trimmed V and J ends, which lost 0 bases and 2 bases, there was a span of 3 bases. This CDR3 is 12 amino acids long. Germline V gene data show CDR1 as SQVTM and CDR2 as ANQGSEA. This CDR3 is CSVEEDTDTQYF. CDR3 DNA sequence: TGCAGCGTTGAAGAGGACACAGATACGCAGTATTTT.

This clone was found a few times. V and J are TRBV2 and TRBJ2-1, with D possibly TRBD2 on 7 matching bases. V gave up 5 bases and J gave up 5 bases, with 16 bases separating them. The CDR3 sequence is 15 residues long. Germline V gives CDR1 SNHLY, CDR2 FYNNEI. The chain's CDR3 is CASSRLARDNNEQFF. In DNA form, the CDR3 reads TGTGCCAGCAGTCGACTAGCCCGGGACAACAATGAGCAGTTCTTC.

This clone was detected once. The V gene is TRBV2, the J gene TRBJ2-7; D not certain. Looked up from germline, CDR1 is SNHLY and CDR2 is FYNNEI. Trimming took off 6 bases at V and 3 bases at J, with 15 bases between the two ends. The CDR3 spans 14 residues. The chain's CDR3 is CASRLEDHLYEQYF. CDR3 DNA: TGTGCCAGCAGGCTAGAGGACCATCTCTACGAGCAGTACTTC.